These 5 T cell receptor beta chains originate from one sample sequenced in a study of vaccination and CD4 T cells after COVID-19. Sequence data for DNA of cultured CD4+ T cells were generated by the Oncomine TCR Beta short-read assay. TCRdb reanalysed the PCR reads using MiXCR and keeps one entry per CDR3 protein. In the table there are about 18,000 distinct CDR3 sequences, about 51% of which are singletons. Their antigens are not known. Documented time point: late sampling 161 to 241 days after vaccination in three convalescent patients. Stated treatment: approximately 10-day PBMC culture with coronavirus spike peptide pools or control peptides (ViraFEST assay). The sample here was CD4+ T cells from blood, cultured in vitro, taken about 7 months after SARS-CoV-2 vaccination. The receptors were gathered from a human donor who had recovered from COVID-19.

This clonotype is medium-sized (0.01 to 0.1%) within its sample. This chain links TRBV20-1 with TRBJ2-1; 10 bases are shared with TRBD2. The CDR3 covers 16 residues. V gave up 0 bases and J gave up 3 bases; unmatched junction bases: 5. Germline CDR1 and CDR2: DFQATT and SNEGSKA (reference sequence). CDR3 sequence reads: CSARDQLAGDYNEQFF. DNA of the CDR3: TGCAGTGCTAGAGATCAGCTAGCGGGAGACTACAATGAGCAGTTCTTC.

This clonotype was seen only a few times. This chain connects TRBV20-1 to TRBJ1-5; a possible D gene is TRBD1 (5 bases). The V end was cut by 0 bases, the J end by 2 bases, with 5 bases between. Germline CDR1 reads DFQATT; CDR2 reads SNEGSKA (reference sequence). The CDR3 is 13 amino acids. The CDR3 here is CSARETGNQPQHF. The CDR3 DNA is TGCAGTGCTAGAGAGACAGGCAATCAGCCCCAGCATTTT.

The V gene is TRBV6-1, the J gene TRBJ2-5, with a possible D match to TRBD2 (6 bases). The CDR3 is 15 amino acids. Germline V gene data show CDR1 as MNHNS and CDR2 as SASEGT. V was clipped by 5 bases and J by 2 bases, with 15 bases between them. CDR3 sequence reads: CASSPGVVTQETQYF. CDR3 coding DNA: TGTGCCAGCAGTCCGGGAGTGGTTACACAAGAGACCCAGTACTTC.

This chain connects TRBV6-1 to TRBJ2-3; 7 bases are a match to TRBD2. V dropped 7 bases and J dropped 5; count of bases not matched to a gene: 6. Per germline, CDR1 MNHNS and CDR2 SASEGT. The CDR3 loop spans 13 amino acids. The CDR3 DNA reads TGTGCCAGCAAGGTGATAGCGGGAGATACGCAGTATTTT. Protein sequence: CASKVIAGDTQYF.

The gene calls are TRBV27 and TRBJ2-3; D perhaps matches TRBD2 (6 bases). CDR1 MNHEY and CDR2 SMNVEV come from the germline V gene (reference sequence). Trimming left V 5 bases short and J 5 bases short, with 17 bases between. The CDR3 covers 15 residues. This chain's CDR3 is CASSPISGWGDTQYF. The CDR3 nucleotides read TGTGCCAGCAGTCCTATTAGCGGCTGGGGAGATACGCAGTATTTT.